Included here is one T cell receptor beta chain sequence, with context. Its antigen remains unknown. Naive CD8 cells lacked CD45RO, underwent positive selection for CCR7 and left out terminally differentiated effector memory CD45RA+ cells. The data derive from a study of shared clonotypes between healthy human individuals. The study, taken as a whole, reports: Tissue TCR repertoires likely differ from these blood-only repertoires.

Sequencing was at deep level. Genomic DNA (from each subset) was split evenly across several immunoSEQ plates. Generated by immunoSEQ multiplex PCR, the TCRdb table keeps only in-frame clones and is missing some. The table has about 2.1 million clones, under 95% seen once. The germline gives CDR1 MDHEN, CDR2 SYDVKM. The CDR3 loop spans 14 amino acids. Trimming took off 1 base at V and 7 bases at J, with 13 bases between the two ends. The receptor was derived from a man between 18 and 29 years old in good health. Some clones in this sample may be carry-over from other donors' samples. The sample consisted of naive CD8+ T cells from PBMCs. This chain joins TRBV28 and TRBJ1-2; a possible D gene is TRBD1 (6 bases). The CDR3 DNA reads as TGTGCCAGCAGTTTATCGCCCAGGGGTAGTGGCTACACCTTC. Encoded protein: CASSLSPRGSGYTF.